A selection of T cell receptor beta chains follows, all from one sample in a study of T cells after yellow fever vaccination. TCRdb analysed the 5' RACE reads with MiXCR anew, one entry per CDR3 protein. The sample includes approximately 300,000 distinct CDR3 sequences, about 11% of them seen just once. The material sequenced was CD4+ T cells sorted from PBMCs, taken 45 days after the yellow fever booster vaccination. The receptors shown here come from a man between 18 and 29 years old who received the YFV17D yellow fever vaccine. The CDR3 runs from the conserved cysteine through the conserved F or W. Each record gives: clone size, V gene, D gene, J gene, CDR3 protein, CDR3 DNA. D genes are given only for firm matches. A row's size may be missing; if present it is once, few, many or a size class.

>-|TRBV20-1|TRBD1|TRBJ1-2
CSATPTGGYYGYTF
TGCAGTGCTACCCCGACAGGGGGCTACTATGGCTACACCTTC
>-|TRBV29-1|-|TRBJ2-3
CSVQAGVFTDTQYF
TGCAGCGTTCAAGCAGGGGTCTTCACAGATACGCAGTATTTT
>few|TRBV20-1|-|TRBJ1-2
CSARDTGFSYGYTF
TGCAGTGCTAGAGATACAGGGTTCTCCTATGGCTACACCTTC
>-|TRBV24-1|-|TRBJ1-5
CATSDSGHGNQPQHF
TGTGCCACCAGTGATTCAGGGCACGGGAATCAGCCCCAGCATTTT
>-|TRBV7-2|TRBD1|TRBJ2-5
CASSHPGTGRETQYF
TGTGCCAGCAGCCACCCGGGGACAGGGAGGGAGACCCAGTACTTC
>few|TRBV3-1|-|TRBJ2-3
CASSQMAGSTDTQYF
TGTGCCAGCAGCCAAATGGCGGGGTCCACAGATACGCAGTATTTT
>few|TRBV28|-|TRBJ2-5
CASSLGGAVETQYF
TGTGCCAGCAGTTTAGGCGGGGCCGTGGAGACCCAGTACTTC
>-|TRBV5-1|-|TRBJ1-2
CASSLGGVVSGYGYTF
TGCGCCAGCAGCTTGGGAGGAGTGGTCTCTGGCTATGGCTACACCTTC
>few|TRBV28|TRBD1|TRBJ1-2
CASSRRDRVDYGYTF
TGTGCCAGCAGCAGACGGGACAGGGTCGACTATGGCTACACCTTC
>many|TRBV5-1|TRBD2|TRBJ2-1
CASSLASGGDEQFF
TGCGCCAGCAGCTTGGCTAGCGGGGGCGATGAGCAGTTCTTC
>-|TRBV6-6|-|TRBJ1-2
CASSSEQRYGYTF
TGTGCCAGCAGCAGTGAACAGAGATATGGCTACACCTTC
>few|TRBV5-6|TRBD2|TRBJ2-5
CASSRGLAGGRETQYF
TGTGCCAGCAGCCGGGGACTAGCGGGGGGGCGAGAGACCCAGTACTTC
>-|TRBV12-3/TRBV12-4|-|TRBJ1-5
CASRINSNQPQHF
TGTGCCAGCAGGATAAATAGCAATCAGCCCCAGCATTTT
>-|TRBV6-1|-|TRBJ2-5
CASSRQRNQYF
TGTGCCAGCAGCCGCCAACGTAACCAGTACTTC
>medium-sized|TRBV5-1|-|TRBJ2-3
CASSPDRTDTQYF
TGCGCCAGCAGCCCCGACCGCACAGATACGCAGTATTTT
>-|TRBV3-2|-|TRBJ1-6
CASSRDRLDYNSPLHF
TGTGCCAGCAGCCGGGACCGCCTTGACTATAATTCACCCCTCCACTTT
>-|TRBV3-1|TRBD2|TRBJ2-1
CASSHLAGGDITFF
TGTGCCAGCAGCCACCTAGCGGGGGGGGACATCACGTTCTTC
>-|TRBV6-5|-|TRBJ1-1
CASSYSRGQRAFF
TGTGCCAGCAGTTACTCGAGAGGACAGCGGGCTTTCTTT
>many|TRBV4-2|-|TRBJ2-7
CASSQDNSRHEQYF
TGTGCCAGCAGCCAAGATAATAGCAGGCACGAGCAGTACTTC
>few|TRBV7-6|-|TRBJ2-3
CASSWGGQADTQYF
TGTGCCAGCAGCTGGGGGGGGCAAGCAGATACGCAGTATTTT
>-|TRBV7-2|TRBD1|TRBJ1-6
CASSDRVQGSPLHF
TGTGCCAGCAGCGACAGGGTACAGGGCTCACCCCTCCACTTT
>few|TRBV5-4|-|TRBJ1-1
CASSLVSNTEAFF
TGTGCCAGCAGCTTGGTCAGTAACACTGAAGCTTTCTTT